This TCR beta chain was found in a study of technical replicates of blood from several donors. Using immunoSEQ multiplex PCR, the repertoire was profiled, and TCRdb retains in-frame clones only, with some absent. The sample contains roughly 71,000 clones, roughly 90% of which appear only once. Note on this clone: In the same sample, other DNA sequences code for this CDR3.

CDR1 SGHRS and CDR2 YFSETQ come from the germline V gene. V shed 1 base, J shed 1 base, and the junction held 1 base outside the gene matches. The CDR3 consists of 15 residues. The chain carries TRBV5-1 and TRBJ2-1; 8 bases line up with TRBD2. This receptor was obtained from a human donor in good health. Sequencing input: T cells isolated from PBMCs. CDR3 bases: TGCGCCAGCAGCTTGACTAGCGGATCCTACAATGAGCAGTTCTTC. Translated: CASSLTSGSYNEQFF.